The T cell receptor (beta chain) described here comes from a study of T cell repertoires in cytomegalovirus infection. Study-wide context: Public TCR beta signatures marked donors with CMV infection and the matching HLA. Findings and caveats of the study: Ex vivo, HLA-C-restricted CMV-specific TCR beta clonotypes prevailed over the rest of the response.

In this sample, this clonotype turned up a few times. Its specificity is not known. TCRdb used MiXCR to reprocess the reads, holding one entry per CDR3 protein. There are roughly 310,000 distinct CDR3 sequences in the sample; 25% to 35% occur only once, and approximately 20% lies in the top ten. This receptor was identified in a human donor in good health (CMV status not recorded). Some clones in this sample may be carry-over from other donors' samples. The sequencing here drew on cultured PBMCs, taken from culture after CMV antigen stimulation.

The CDR3 here is CASSSFGGGNEKLFF. The DNA for the CDR3 is TGTGCCAGCAGTTCCTTCGGAGGGGGGAATGAAAAACTGTTTTTT. The V and J genes are TRBV12-3 or TRBV12-4 and TRBJ1-4; perhaps TRBD1 as D (6 bases). CDR3 size: 15 residues. Trimming removed 4 bases from V and 5 bases from J, with 14 bases in between.